This T cell receptor (beta chain) originates from a study of cytomegalovirus exposure and HLA in healthy donors. Germline V lookup: CDR1 KGHSH, CDR2 LQKENI. This CDR3 spans 12 amino acids. Vbeta (60) and Jbeta (13) primers were used in the PCR. Clones were sequenced by immunoSEQ multiplex PCR, and TCRdb holds only the in-frame ones, with some missing. In the table there are some 100,000 clones, 73% of which are singletons. Concerning this clone: Its antigen is unidentified. Compared with germline, one end of the junction differs, possibly owing to a read error.

Regarding the study as a whole: A later analysis revealed that TCR association rates differed between HLA loci, peaking at DRB1 and bottoming out at HLA-C. Later analysis identified several of the most significant clusters that appeared linked to common viral pathogens. The investigators catalogued 180 or so TCR beta chains as cytomegalovirus-associated. Many donors carried some public TCRs, although rarity characterized most TCR sequences.

The sequence derives from a man aged 40-50 years in good health and CMV-seronegative. Source material: PBMCs. The V call is TRBV18, the J call TRBJ1-2; a weak D match, TRBD1 (6 bases). CDR3 loop: CASSPTQDSKEF. The CDR3 DNA follows: TGTGCCAGCTCACCCACCCAGGACAGCAAGGAGTTC.